These 30 T cell receptor beta chains were all obtained from the same sample, sequenced in a study. Each CDR3 protein gets one entry after TCRdb re-called the RT-PCR reads with MiXCR. Of almost 700,000 distinct CDR3 sequences detected, 13% to 15% appear once; the ten largest clones hold roughly 4%. Sequenced input: memory CD4+ T cells from blood. The receptors originated from a female donor in good health, serving as a healthy control.

This clonotype came up many times. The CDR3 region is CRDRQGAYEQYF. Here the CDR3 DNA reads TGCAGGGACCGACAGGGAGCCTACGAGCAGTACTTC. The rearrangement links TRBV20-1 to TRBJ2-7; 7 positions match TRBD1. The CDR3 has 12 amino acids. CDR1 DFQATT and CDR2 SNEGSKA come from the germline V gene (reference sequence).

This chain uses TRBV24-1 with TRBJ2-7, with a tentative D call TRBD2 (5 bases). The CDR3 totals 12 residues. Trimming stripped 9 bases from V and 0 bases from J, with 8 bases between. Germline V gene data show CDR1 as KGHDR and CDR2 as SFDVKD. As DNA, the CDR3 is TGTGCCACCGCTGGGAGCTCCTACGAGCAGTACTTC. It translates to CATAGSSYEQYF.

The rearrangement links TRBV7-9 to TRBJ2-1, with D possibly being TRBD2 (6 bases). V gave up 5 bases and J gave up 12 bases, with 14 bases separating them. Germline V gene data show CDR1 as SEHNR and CDR2 as FQNEAQ (reference sequence). The CDR3 consists of 12 residues. CDR3 nucleotides: TGTGCCAGCAGCCAGCCCGCTAGCGCGCAGTTCTTC. The encoded protein is CASSQPASAQFF.

This clonotype was observed many times. This chain uses TRBV20-1 with TRBJ1-1; the D gene is possibly TRBD1 (5 bases). This CDR3 contains 15 residues. Looked up from germline, CDR1 is DFQATT and CDR2 is SNEGSKA (reference sequence). V dropped 0 bases and J dropped 3 bases, with 14 bases sitting between them. CDR3 in amino acids: CSARDYRQGDTEAFF. The CDR3 bases are TGCAGTGCTAGAGATTATAGGCAGGGAGACACTGAAGCTTTCTTT.

This clonotype showed up many times. The chain joins TRBV4-2 to TRBJ2-3, with a possible D match to TRBD1 (7 bases). Trimming cost V 4 bases and J 4 bases, with 9 bases left between them. The CDR3 consists of 13 residues. Germline CDR1 and CDR2: LGHNA and YNFKEQ. CDR3 region: CASSPGGPDTQYF. The CDR3 nucleotides read TGTGCCAGCAGCCCAGGGGGGCCAGATACGCAGTATTTT.

The chain recombines TRBV20-1 with TRBJ2-4; weak D call: TRBD2 (7 bases). Trimming removed 6 bases at V and 8 bases at J, with 14 bases between. The germline V gene has CDR1 DFQATT and CDR2 SNEGSKA (reference sequence). CDR3 length: 12 amino acids. The CDR3 spells CSATGRVDIQYF. The DNA for the CDR3 is TGCAGTGCCACAGGGAGGGTCGACATTCAGTACTTC.

This clonotype was seen repeatedly, ten times or more. The V and J genes are TRBV4-1 and TRBJ2-3; D gene unclear. Germline V CDR1 and CDR2: MGHRA, YSYEKL. Trimming cost V 9 bases and J 1 base, with 11 bases left between them. The CDR3 consists of 13 residues. Here the CDR3 reads CASQISGTDTQYF. The CDR3 region has the DNA TGCGCCAGTCAGATTAGTGGCACAGATACGCAGTATTTT.

The chain combines TRBV3-1 with TRBJ2-4; 8 bases match TRBD1. V was clipped by 3 bases and J by 9 bases; unmatched bases: 7. Germline V gene lookup returns CDR1 LGHDT and CDR2 YNNKEL (reference sequence). The CDR3 consists of 14 residues. The CDR3 loop reads CASSQEDRDGIQYF. CDR3 nucleotide sequence: TGTGCCAGCAGCCAGGAGGACAGGGACGGCATTCAGTACTTC.

This clonotype was detected only a few times. The gene calls are TRBV15 and TRBJ2-5; D possibly matches TRBD1 or TRBD2 (5 bases each). Germline values: CDR1 LNHNV, CDR2 YYDKDF (reference sequence). Trimming shortened V by 1 base and J by 5 bases, and 8 bases separated the two germline ends. The CDR3 extends over 13 amino acids. CDR3 amino acids: CATSRVGVETQYF. For the CDR3, the DNA is TGTGCCACCAGCAGAGTGGGGGTGGAGACCCAGTACTTC.

The chain joins TRBV20-1 to TRBJ2-7; D gene unclear. The CDR3 is made up of 15 amino acids. CDR1 is DFQATT and CDR2 is SNEGSKA in the germline V gene (reference sequence). V shed 1 base and J shed 2 bases, with 15 bases lying between them. Here the CDR3 DNA reads TGCAGTGCTAGAGCACCCGAAGCGAGGCCCTACGAGCAGTACTTC. Its protein product is CSARAPEARPYEQYF.

The rearrangement joins TRBV6-1 to TRBJ1-4; TRBD1 agrees at 7 bases. CDR3 length equals 14 residues. V lost 9 bases, J lost 4 bases, and 8 bases stayed unmatched. Germline CDR1 reads MNHNS; CDR2 reads SASEGT. CDR3 in DNA: TGTGCCAGTACCGTCGGGGACAGTAATGAAAAACTGTTTTTT. Its protein is CASTVGDSNEKLFF.

This clonotype has a handful of counts. The chain joins TRBV5-1 to TRBJ1-4; TRBD1 matches at 9 bases. The CDR3 has 14 residues. The V gene end was trimmed by 5 bases and the J gene end by 5 bases; junction bases not matched to a gene: 4. Per germline, CDR1 SGHRS and CDR2 YFSETQ. The CDR3 DNA sequence: TGCGCCAGCAGTTGGACAGGGGAAAATGAAAAACTGTTTTTT. Translating it yields CASSWTGENEKLFF.

This clonotype was seen more than once but under ten times. The J gene is TRBJ2-1, the V gene TRBV7-2; weak D call: TRBD1 (5 bases). CDR1 is SGHTA and CDR2 is FQGNSA in the germline V gene. V was trimmed by 1 base and J by 3 bases, leaving 13 bases between them. There are 16 residues in the CDR3. CDR3 residues: CASSLEHERGYNEQFF. The CDR3 DNA is TGTGCCAGCAGCTTAGAACACGAAAGGGGCTACAATGAGCAGTTCTTC.

This clonotype was seen only a few times. J is TRBJ1-1 and V is TRBV24-1, with 11 nucleotides matching TRBD1. Per germline, CDR1 KGHDR and CDR2 SFDVKD. This CDR3 is 15 amino acids long. V lost 5 bases, J lost 3 bases, and 4 bases stayed unmatched. CDR3: CATSAGDRGYTEAFF. The DNA for the CDR3 is TGTGCCACCAGTGCTGGGGACAGGGGGTACACTGAAGCTTTCTTT.

This clonotype was counted ten times or more. This rearrangement joins TRBV20-1 to TRBJ2-7, with 7 bases aligning to TRBD1. In germline, CDR1 is DFQATT, CDR2 SNEGSKA (reference sequence). The V segment lost 4 bases and the J segment 7 bases; nucleotides outside the gene matches: 7. The CDR3 has 12 amino acids. The chain's CDR3 is CSAIDRVEEQYF. The CDR3 bases are TGCAGTGCTATAGACAGGGTCGAGGAGCAGTACTTC.

Only a few counts were recorded for this clonotype. As DNA, the CDR3 is TGTGCCAGCAGTTTAGGGGGGCGGAACCAGTTCTTC. Translated, it gives CASSLGGRNQFF. V gene TRBV12-3 or TRBV12-4 combines with J gene TRBJ2-1; possibly TRBD1 for D (6 bases). This CDR3 has 12 amino acids. V lost 1 base and J lost 13, with 11 bases in between.

The gene calls are TRBV25-1 and TRBJ2-2; TRBD1 matches 11 bases. Germline assignment: CDR1 MGHDK and CDR2 SYGVNS. J gave up 5 bases and V 8 bases, and 10 bases lay outside the gene matches. The CDR3 is made up of 16 amino acids. The CDR3 region is CASESDRGLGTGELFF. CDR3 DNA sequence: TGTGCCAGCGAGTCGGACAGGGGGCTGGGAACCGGGGAGCTGTTTTTT.

This clonotype has at least ten counts. The rearrangement joins TRBV20-1 to TRBJ1-4, with 7 bases aligning to TRBD1. The germline CDR1 and CDR2 sequences are DFQATT and SNEGSKA (reference sequence). The CDR3 is 13 amino acids. The junction had 6 bases not matched to a gene; V was cut back by 3 bases and J by 8 bases. CDR3 amino acids: CSASHPGGEKLFF. The CDR3 DNA is TGCAGTGCTAGCCATCCAGGGGGGGAAAAACTGTTTTTT.

In this sample, this clonotype turned up a few times. The DNA of the CDR3 is TGTGCCAGCAGCTTTGGACACACTGAAGCTTTCTTT. Encoded protein: CASSFGHTEAFF. J is TRBJ1-1 and V is TRBV12-3 or TRBV12-4; D ambiguous. The CDR3 spans 12 residues. Trimming removed 6 bases from V and 3 bases from J, with 8 bases in between.

This clonotype was seen at least ten times. The chain has TRBV7-9 and TRBJ2-3, with 8 bases that match TRBD1. Trimming removed 4 bases from V and 6 bases from J; junction bases left unmatched: 9. The CDR3 covers 15 residues. CDR1 is SEHNR, CDR2 FQNEAQ, per germline (reference sequence). The CDR3 is CASSYWTGPPDTQYF. The CDR3 coding sequence is TGTGCCAGCAGCTACTGGACAGGGCCCCCTGATACGCAGTATTTT.

This chain links TRBV5-4 with TRBJ1-1; 7 bases fit TRBD1. The ends lost 4 bases at V and 5 bases at J; junction bases unmatched: 14. Per germline, CDR1 SGHNT and CDR2 YYREEE (reference sequence). The CDR3 is 16 amino acids. The CDR3 DNA reads TGTGCCAGCAGCCTTGGGACAGCGCCCTCATATACTGAAGCTTTCTTT. Translating gives CASSLGTAPSYTEAFF.

There are many counts of this clonotype. The chain links TRBV20-1 to TRBJ1-1; D is uncertain. Germline V lookup: CDR1 DFQATT, CDR2 SNEGSKA (reference sequence). Trimming shortened V by 1 base and J by 4 bases, and 16 bases separated the two germline ends. The CDR3 runs 15 residues. CDR3 in amino acids: CSARAKGRVSTEAFF. The DNA of the CDR3 is TGCAGTGCTAGAGCGAAGGGCAGAGTAAGCACTGAAGCTTTCTTT.

This chain uses TRBV6-5 with TRBJ1-1; D gene unclear. The CDR3 loop spans 13 amino acids. Trimming left V 6 bases short and J 2 bases short, with 10 bases between. The germline gives CDR1 MNHEY, CDR2 SVGAGI. The CDR3 DNA is TGTGCCAGCAGGAGACACGCAAACACTGAAGCTTTCTTT. It specifies CASRRHANTEAFF.

This clonotype showed up just a few times. The chain employs TRBV24-1 and TRBJ2-1; D might be TRBD1 (5 bases). The V end was cut by 2 bases, the J end by 0 bases, with 13 bases between. CDR1 is KGHDR, CDR2 SFDVKD, per germline. CDR3 length: 17 amino acids. CDR3 nucleotide sequence: TGTGCCACCAGTGATTCGATGCAGGGTTACTCCTACAATGAGCAGTTCTTC. Translation gives CATSDSMQGYSYNEQFF.

This clonotype was seen a few times. The rearrangement uses TRBV20-1 and TRBJ2-7; 10 bases agree with TRBD1. Trimming took 6 bases from V and 6 from J; bases not matched to a gene: 8. The length of the CDR3 is 13 residues. From germline, CDR1 is DFQATT and CDR2 SNEGSKA (reference sequence). DNA of the CDR3: TGCAGTGCGCGGGGACAGGGGCCCCGCGAGCAGTACTTC. Translated, it gives CSARGQGPREQYF.

This clonotype was seen more than once but under ten times. This rearrangement joins TRBV18 to TRBJ1-4; D uncertain. The germline gives CDR1 KGHSH, CDR2 LQKENI. The CDR3 contains 14 residues. Trimming took off 6 bases at V and 0 bases at J, with 8 bases between the two ends. The CDR3 DNA reads as TGTGCCAGCTCCGCGCTAGCAACTAATGAAAAACTGTTTTTT. Translated: CASSALATNEKLFF.

This clonotype appeared many times. The chain has TRBV20-1 and TRBJ2-7, with 11 bases fitting TRBD2. From germline, CDR1 is DFQATT and CDR2 SNEGSKA (reference sequence). V lost 6 bases, J lost 3 bases, and 16 bases stayed unmatched. CDR3 length: 17 residues. The CDR3 region has the DNA TGCAGTGCCCAAGACGATAGCGGGAGGGCCGGCTTCTACGAGCAGTACTTC. Protein: CSAQDDSGRAGFYEQYF.

This clonotype appeared a few times. This chain links TRBV4-3 with TRBJ2-2; TRBD1 aligns across 8 bases. The V gene end was trimmed by 0 bases and the J gene end by 7 bases; junction bases not matched to a gene: 1. CDR1 is LGHNA, CDR2 YSLEER, per germline. This CDR3 is 14 amino acids long. The CDR3 spells CASSQDGQGGELFF. The CDR3 nucleotides read TGCGCCAGCAGCCAAGATGGACAGGGCGGGGAGCTGTTTTTT.

This chain joins TRBV24-1 and TRBJ1-1; tentatively, D is TRBD1 (5 bases). V was trimmed by 9 bases and J by 0 bases, leaving 13 bases between them. The CDR3 covers 14 residues. In germline, CDR1 is KGHDR, CDR2 SFDVKD. Here the CDR3 reads CATAGGPMNTEAFF. CDR3 DNA: TGTGCCACCGCGGGGGGTCCTATGAACACTGAAGCTTTCTTT.

This clonotype was counted a few times. The chain has TRBV12-3 or TRBV12-4 and TRBJ1-6; TRBD1 is a possible D gene (6 bases). Trimming took off 2 bases at V and 9 bases at J, with 11 bases between the two ends. This CDR3 is built from 14 residues. The CDR3 spells CASSLHRDGSPLHF. As DNA, the CDR3 is TGTGCCAGCAGTTTACACAGGGATGGTTCACCCCTCCACTTT.